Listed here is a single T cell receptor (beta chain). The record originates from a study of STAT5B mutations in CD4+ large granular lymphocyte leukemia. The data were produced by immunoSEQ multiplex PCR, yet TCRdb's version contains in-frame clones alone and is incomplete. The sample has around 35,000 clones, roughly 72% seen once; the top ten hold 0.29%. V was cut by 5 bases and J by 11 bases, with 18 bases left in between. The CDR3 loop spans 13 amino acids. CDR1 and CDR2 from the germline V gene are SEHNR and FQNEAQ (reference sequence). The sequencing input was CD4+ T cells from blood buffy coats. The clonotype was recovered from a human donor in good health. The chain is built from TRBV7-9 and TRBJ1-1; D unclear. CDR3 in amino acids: CASSKEGGGRAFF. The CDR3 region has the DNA TGTGCCAGCAGCAAGGAGGGTGGCGGTCGGGCTTTCTTT. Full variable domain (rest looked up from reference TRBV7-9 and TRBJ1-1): DTGVSQNPRHKITKRGQNVTFRCDPISEHNRLYWYRQTLGQGPEFLTYFQNEAQLEKSRLLSDRFSAERPKGSFSTLEIQRTEQGDSAMYLCASSKEGGGRAFFGQGTRLTVV.